This T cell receptor beta chain was sequenced during a study of cytomegalovirus exposure and HLA in healthy donors. Study as a whole: Earlier sequencing of some 170 million T cells yielded under 120 million unique TCR beta sequences.

The CDR3 covers 12 residues. Germline lookup yields CDR1 MGHDK and CDR2 SYGVNS. Trimming cost V 9 bases and J 3 bases; bases outside gene matches: 2. In the PCR, 60 Vbeta and 13 Jbeta primers were used. Using immunoSEQ multiplex PCR, the repertoire was profiled, and TCRdb retains in-frame clones only, with some absent. The data hold 170,000 or so clones, with approximately 84% observed a single time. Sequences were obtained from PBMCs. The sequence came from a girl between 5 and 17 years old in good health and CMV-seropositive. The gene calls are TRBV25-1 and TRBJ2-5, with 9 bases aligning to TRBD1. CDR3 coding DNA: TGTGCCAGTGGGACAGGGAAAGAGACCCAGTACTTC. Protein sequence: CASGTGKETQYF. The full variable domain, rest sourced from reference TRBV25-1 and TRBJ2-5, is EADIYQTPRYLVIGTGKKITLECSQTMGHDKMYWYQQDPGMELHLIHYSYGVNSTEKGDLSSESTVSRIRTEHFPLTLESARPSHTSQYLCASGTGKETQYFGPGTRLLVL.